One and the same sample provided the 4 T cell receptor beta chains below, sequenced in a study of T cell repertoires in cytomegalovirus infection. TCRdb re-analysed the reads in MiXCR, keeping a single row per CDR3 protein. Of approximately 150,000 distinct CDR3 sequences in the sample, under 20% were seen once. Sequencing input: CD8+ T cells from PBMCs. The receptor set was obtained from a human donor in good health (CMV status not recorded). Some clones in this sample may be carry-over from other donors' samples.

V is TRBV7-9 and J is TRBJ2-6, with 7 bases identical to TRBD1. V trimming: 6 bases; J trimming: 4 bases; junction bases outside the gene matches: 3. CDR1 and CDR2 (germline): SEHNR, FQNEAQ (reference sequence). The length of the CDR3 is 14 residues. This CDR3 reads CASRQGTGANVLTF. The CDR3 bases are TGTGCCAGCAGACAGGGGACCGGGGCCAACGTCCTGACTTTC.

The chain uses TRBV7-2 and TRBJ1-5; 8 positions match TRBD1. V was pared by 4 bases and J by 1 base, with 3 bases of the junction left unmatched. The CDR3 has 15 amino acids. Germline V CDR1 and CDR2: SGHTA, FQGNSA. The CDR3 spells CASSSDRVSNQPQHF. As DNA, the CDR3 is TGTGCCAGCAGCTCGGACAGGGTCAGCAATCAGCCCCAGCATTTT.

Comment on this clonotype: One end of the junction varies from germline; a read error may be responsible. The chain is built from TRBV7-8 and TRBJ1-4; no clear D. The CDR3 covers 18 residues. Germline CDR1 is SGHVS and CDR2 is FQNEAQ. DNA of the CDR3: TGTGTCAGCACTCCCGGACGGGTTGGGAAATCAACTAATGAAAAACTGTTTTTT. Translation: CVSTPGRVGKSTNEKLFF. Together with reference TRBV7-8 and TRBJ1-4, the CDR3 gives the full variable domain: GAGVSQSPRYKVAKRGQDVALRCDPISGHVSLFWYQQALGQGPEFLTYFQNEAQLDKSGLPSDRFFAERPEGSVSTLKIQRTQQEDSAVYLCVSTPGRVGKSTNEKLFFGSGTQLSVL.

This clonotype showed up just a few times. This chain connects TRBV6-5 to TRBJ2-1; TRBD1 or TRBD2 may be the D gene (5 bases each). V was pared by 7 bases and J by 8 bases, with 18 bases between. This CDR3 is built from 14 residues. Germline V gene data show CDR1 as MNHEY and CDR2 as SVGAGI. This chain's CDR3 is CASTGGRVRHEQFF. The DNA for the CDR3 is TGTGCCAGCACTGGGGGAAGAGTCCGGCATGAGCAGTTCTTC.